This T cell receptor (beta chain) was obtained from a study of post-analysis software for immune sequencing data. For the study at large: Relapsing-remitting, secondary progressive and progressive-relapsing forms made up the multiple sclerosis disease courses.

Prepared libraries of TCR beta cDNA carried unique molecular identifiers. TCRdb called the PCR reads again in MiXCR, with one record for every CDR3 protein. The sample carries some 690,000 distinct CDR3 sequences, approximately 59% recorded once. On this clonotype itself: Its target is unknown.

This CDR3 has 15 residues. The germline V gene encodes CDR1 PRHDT and CDR2 FYEKMQ (reference sequence). V shed 5 bases and J shed 3 bases, with 14 bases lying between them. Study-level results: Controls significantly exceeded multiple sclerosis patients in normalized Chao1 diversity. Batch-mates among the samples co-clustered strongly by F measure. TRBV segments more frequent in patients than in controls numbered roughly 5 and included TRBV5-6, TRBV5-1 and TRBV20-1.

This receptor was identified in a girl aged 2 to 10 with multiple sclerosis. Specimen: blood. This rearrangement joins TRBV13 to TRBJ2-1; TRBD2 might be the D (5 bases). CDR3 DNA: TGTGCCAGCAGCCTCCAGCGGAAGCTCTACAATGAGCAGTTCTTC. This codes for CASSLQRKLYNEQFF. Supplemented by reference TRBV13 and TRBJ2-1, the full variable domain reads AAGVIQSPRHLIKEKRETATLKCYPIPRHDTVYWYQQGPGQDPQFLISFYEKMQSDKGSIPDRFSAQQFSDYHSELNMSSLELGDSALYFCASSLQRKLYNEQFFGPGTRLTVL.